This TCR beta chain was sequenced during a study of hypomethylating agent response in myelodysplastic syndrome. Findings and caveats of the study: Healthy controls were not age-matched to MDS patients, possibly affecting comparisons.

V lost 0 bases and J 6 bases, leaving 8 bases between the germline ends. The germline V gene has CDR1 MGHRA and CDR2 YSYEKL. This CDR3 region has 13 residues. Method: immunoSEQ multiplex PCR; TCRdb's copy keeps in-frame clones and lacks some. The table records about 4,900 clones, approximately 75% of them present only once. Turning to this clone: What it binds is unknown.

The V and J genes are TRBV4-1 and TRBJ1-2; D not resolved. The receptor was derived from a human donor with myelodysplastic syndrome. Source: bone marrow, taken before or after starting hypomethylating agent treatment for myelodysplastic syndrome (not recorded which). The CDR3 loop reads CASSQETIDGYTF. DNA for the CDR3: TGCGCCAGCAGCCAAGAGACAATAGATGGCTACACCTTC.